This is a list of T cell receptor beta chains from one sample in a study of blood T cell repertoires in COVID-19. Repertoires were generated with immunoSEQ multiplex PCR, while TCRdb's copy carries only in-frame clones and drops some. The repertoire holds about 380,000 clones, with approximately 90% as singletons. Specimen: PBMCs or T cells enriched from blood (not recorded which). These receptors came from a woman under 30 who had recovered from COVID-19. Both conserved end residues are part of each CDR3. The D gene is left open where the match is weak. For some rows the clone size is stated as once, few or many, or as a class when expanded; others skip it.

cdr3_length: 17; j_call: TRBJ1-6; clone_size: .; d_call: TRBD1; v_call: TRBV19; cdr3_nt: TGTGCCAGTAGTATAGCCCCCTCGACAGGGACGAATTCACCCCTCCACTTT; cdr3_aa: CASSIAPSTGTNSPLHF
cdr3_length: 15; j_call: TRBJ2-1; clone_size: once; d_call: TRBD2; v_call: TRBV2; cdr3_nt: TGTGCCAGCAGTCCACGGGGGGGCAAAGGGCATGAGCAGTTCTTC; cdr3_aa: CASSPRGGKGHEQFF
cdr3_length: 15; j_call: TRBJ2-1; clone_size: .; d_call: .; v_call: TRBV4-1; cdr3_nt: TGCGCCAGCAGTAAACAGGGAAGCTCCTACAATGAGCAGTTCTTC; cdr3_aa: CASSKQGSSYNEQFF
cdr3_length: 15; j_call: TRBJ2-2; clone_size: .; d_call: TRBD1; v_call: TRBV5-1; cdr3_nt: TGCGCCAGTTCGGAGACAGGGGCGAACACCGGGGAGCTGTTTTTT; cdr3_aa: CASSETGANTGELFF
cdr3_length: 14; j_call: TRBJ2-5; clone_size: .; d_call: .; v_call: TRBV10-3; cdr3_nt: TGTGCCATCAGTGATGTCAGCGGCCAAGAGACCCAGTACTTC; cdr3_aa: CAISDVSGQETQYF
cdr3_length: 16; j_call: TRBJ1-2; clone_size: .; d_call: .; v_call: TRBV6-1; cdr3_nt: TGTGCCAGCAGTGAAGGCGGGGTAGGGAGTAACTATGGCTACACCTTC; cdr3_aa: CASSEGGVGSNYGYTF
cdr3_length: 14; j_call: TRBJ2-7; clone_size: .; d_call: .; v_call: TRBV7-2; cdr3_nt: TGTGCCAGCAGCTTAGGGCGAACAGGGAACGAGCAGTACTTC; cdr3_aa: CASSLGRTGNEQYF
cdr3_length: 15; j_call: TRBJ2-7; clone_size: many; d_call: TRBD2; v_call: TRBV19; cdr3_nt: TGTGCCAGTAGTACTTTAGCGGGGGGAACCTACGAGCAGTACTTC; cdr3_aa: CASSTLAGGTYEQYF
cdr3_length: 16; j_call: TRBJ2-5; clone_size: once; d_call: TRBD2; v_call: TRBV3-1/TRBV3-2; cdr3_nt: TGTGCCAGCAGCCATGACCTAGCGGGGGAGCAAGAGACCCAGTACTTC; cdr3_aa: CASSHDLAGEQETQYF
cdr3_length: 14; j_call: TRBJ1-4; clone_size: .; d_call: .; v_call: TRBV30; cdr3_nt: TGTGCCTGGAGTCCAGGGCAGGGCTGGGAAAAACTGTTTTTT; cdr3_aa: CAWSPGQGWEKLFF
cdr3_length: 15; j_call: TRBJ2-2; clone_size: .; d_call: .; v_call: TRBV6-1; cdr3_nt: TGTGCCAGCAGTGAAGGAACAGGATACACCGGGGAGCTGTTTTTT; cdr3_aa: CASSEGTGYTGELFF
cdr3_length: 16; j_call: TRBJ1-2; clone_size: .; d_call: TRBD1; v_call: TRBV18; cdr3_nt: TGTGCCAGCTCACCACCGGGGACAGGGCAAGCCTATGGCTACACCTTC; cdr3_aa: CASSPPGTGQAYGYTF
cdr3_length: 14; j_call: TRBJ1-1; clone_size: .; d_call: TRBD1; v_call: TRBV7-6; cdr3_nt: TGTGCCAGCAGCTTAGTAGGGGGCGCAACTGAAGCTTTCTTT; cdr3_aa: CASSLVGGATEAFF
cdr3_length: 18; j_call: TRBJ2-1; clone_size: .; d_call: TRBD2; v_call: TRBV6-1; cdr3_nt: TGTGCCAGCAGTGAGGGGACTAGCGGCTGGAGCTCCTACAATGAGCAGTTCTTC; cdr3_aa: CASSEGTSGWSSYNEQFF
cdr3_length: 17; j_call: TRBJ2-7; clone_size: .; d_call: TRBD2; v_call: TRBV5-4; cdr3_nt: TGTGCCAGCAGCTTGGCCCCCGCTAGCGGGGGAAATTACGAGCAGTACTTC; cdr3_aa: CASSLAPASGGNYEQYF
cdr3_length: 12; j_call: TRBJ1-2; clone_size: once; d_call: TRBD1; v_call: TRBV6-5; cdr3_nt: TGTGCCAGCAGCAAAAGGACAGGGTCCTACACCTTC; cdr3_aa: CASSKRTGSYTF
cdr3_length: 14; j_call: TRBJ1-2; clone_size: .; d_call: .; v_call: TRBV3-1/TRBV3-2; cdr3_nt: TGTGCCAGCAGGGACCCGGGATCACAGGGTGGCTACACCTTC; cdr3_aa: CASRDPGSQGGYTF
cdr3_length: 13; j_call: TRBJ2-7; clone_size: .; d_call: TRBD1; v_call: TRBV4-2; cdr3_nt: TGTGCCAGCAGCCGGGACAGCTACTACGAGCAGTACTTC; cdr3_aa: CASSRDSYYEQYF
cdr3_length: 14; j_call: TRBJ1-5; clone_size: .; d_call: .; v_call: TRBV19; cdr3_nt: TGTGCCAGTAGCGTAGGGACAAAGGATCAGCCCCAGCATTTT; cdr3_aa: CASSVGTKDQPQHF
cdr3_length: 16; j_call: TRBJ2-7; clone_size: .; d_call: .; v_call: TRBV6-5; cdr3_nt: TGTGCCAGCAGTTACTCGATAGGGGGGGGGTTCGACGAGCAGTACTTC; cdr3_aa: CASSYSIGGGFDEQYF
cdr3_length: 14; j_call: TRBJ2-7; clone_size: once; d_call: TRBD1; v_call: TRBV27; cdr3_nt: TGTGCCAGCATTGGGACAGGGAAAGCCTACGAGCAGTACTTC; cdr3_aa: CASIGTGKAYEQYF
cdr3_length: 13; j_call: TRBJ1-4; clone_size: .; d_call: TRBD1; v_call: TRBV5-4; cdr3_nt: TGTGCCAGCAGCTTGGACAGGGGTGAAAAACTGTTTTTT; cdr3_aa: CASSLDRGEKLFF
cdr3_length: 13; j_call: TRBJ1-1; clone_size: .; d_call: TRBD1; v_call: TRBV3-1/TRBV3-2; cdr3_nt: TGTGCCAGCAGCCGACAGGGGAACACTGAAGCTTTCTTT; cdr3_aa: CASSRQGNTEAFF
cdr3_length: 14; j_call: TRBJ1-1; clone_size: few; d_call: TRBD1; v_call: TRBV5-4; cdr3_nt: TGTGCCAGCAGCACGACAGGGTTCCTCACTGAAGCTTTCTTT; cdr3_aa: CASSTTGFLTEAFF
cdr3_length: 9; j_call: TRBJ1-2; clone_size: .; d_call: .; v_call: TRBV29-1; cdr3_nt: TGCAGCGTTGAAGACAGGGAAGCCTTC; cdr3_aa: CSVEDREAF
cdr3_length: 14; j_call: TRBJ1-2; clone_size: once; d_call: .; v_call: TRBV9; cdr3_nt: TGTGCCAGCAGCGTAGGGGAGTTCCCGTCTGGCTACACCTTC; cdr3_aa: CASSVGEFPSGYTF
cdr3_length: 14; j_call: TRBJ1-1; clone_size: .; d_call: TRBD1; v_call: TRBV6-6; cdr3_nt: TGTGCCAGCAGTTACGGGACAGGGAACACTGAAGCTTTCTTT; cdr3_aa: CASSYGTGNTEAFF
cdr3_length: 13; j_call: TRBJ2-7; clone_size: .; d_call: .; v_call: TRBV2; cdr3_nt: TGTGCCAGCAAACTGGGCGGGTCCTACGAGCAGTACTTC; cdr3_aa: CASKLGGSYEQYF
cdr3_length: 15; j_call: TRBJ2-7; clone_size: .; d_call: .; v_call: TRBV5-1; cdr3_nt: TGCGCCAGCAGCTTGGACTCAAGATCCTCCTACGAGCAGTACTTC; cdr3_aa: CASSLDSRSSYEQYF
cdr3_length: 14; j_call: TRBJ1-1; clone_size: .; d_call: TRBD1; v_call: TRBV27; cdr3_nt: TGTGCCAGCAACTCCGGGACAGGCCGGACTGAAGCTTTCTTT; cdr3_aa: CASNSGTGRTEAFF
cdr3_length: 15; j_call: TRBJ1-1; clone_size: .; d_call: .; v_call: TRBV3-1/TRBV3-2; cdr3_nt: TGTGCCAGCAGCCAAGGTCGTCAAGGGAGGGCTGAAGCTTTCTTT; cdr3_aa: CASSQGRQGRAEAFF